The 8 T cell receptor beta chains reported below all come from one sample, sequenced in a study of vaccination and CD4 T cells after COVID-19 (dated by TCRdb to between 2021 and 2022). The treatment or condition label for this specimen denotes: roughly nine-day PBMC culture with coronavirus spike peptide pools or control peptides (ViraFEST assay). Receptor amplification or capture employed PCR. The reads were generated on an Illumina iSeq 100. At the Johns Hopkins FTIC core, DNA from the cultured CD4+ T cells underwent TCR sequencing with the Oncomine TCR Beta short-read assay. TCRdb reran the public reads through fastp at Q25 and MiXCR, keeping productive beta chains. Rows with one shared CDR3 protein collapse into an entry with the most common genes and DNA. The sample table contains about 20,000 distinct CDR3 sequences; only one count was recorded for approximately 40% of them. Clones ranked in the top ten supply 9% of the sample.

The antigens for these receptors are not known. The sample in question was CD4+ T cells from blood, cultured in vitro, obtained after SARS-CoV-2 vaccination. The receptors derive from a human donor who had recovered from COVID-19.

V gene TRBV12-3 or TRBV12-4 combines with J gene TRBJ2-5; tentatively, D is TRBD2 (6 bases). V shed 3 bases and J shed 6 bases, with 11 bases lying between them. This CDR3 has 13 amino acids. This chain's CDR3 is CASSFGTGKTQYF. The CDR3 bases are TGTGCCAGCAGTTTCGGGACTGGCAAGACCCAGTACTTC.

The CDR3 sequence is CASNHLSSYNSPLHF. CDR3 coding DNA: TGTGCCAGCAACCACCTAAGCTCCTATAATTCACCCCTCCACTTT. The chain is built from TRBV5-6 and TRBJ1-6; D not resolved. Germline V CDR1 and CDR2: SGHDT, YYEEEE. With 6 bases removed from V and 0 bases from J, the gap between germline ends came to 10 bases. This CDR3 has 15 amino acids.

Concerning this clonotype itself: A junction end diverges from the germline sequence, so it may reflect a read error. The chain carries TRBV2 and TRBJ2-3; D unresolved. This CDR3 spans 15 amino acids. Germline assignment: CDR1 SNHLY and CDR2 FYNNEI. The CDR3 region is CASSDWVASTDTQYF. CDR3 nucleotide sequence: TGTGCCAGCAGTGATTGGGTGGCGAGCACAGATACACAGTATTTT. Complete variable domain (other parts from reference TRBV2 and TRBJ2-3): EPEVTQTPSHQVTQMGQEVILRCVPISNHLYFYWYRQILGQKVEFLVSFYNNEISEKSEIFDDQFSVERPDGSNFTLKIRSTKLEDSAMYFCASSDWVASTDTQYFGPGTRLTVL.

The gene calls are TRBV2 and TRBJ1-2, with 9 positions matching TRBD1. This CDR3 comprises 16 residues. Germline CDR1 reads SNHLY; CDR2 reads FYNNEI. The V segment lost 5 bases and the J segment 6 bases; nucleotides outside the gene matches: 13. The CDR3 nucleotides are TGTGCCAGCAGTCCTCAGGGACAGGGTGGTCTACATGGCTACACCTTC. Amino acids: CASSPQGQGGLHGYTF.

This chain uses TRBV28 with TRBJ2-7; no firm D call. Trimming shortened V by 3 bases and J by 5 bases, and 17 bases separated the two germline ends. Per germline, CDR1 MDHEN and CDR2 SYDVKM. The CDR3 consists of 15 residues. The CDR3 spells CASSFAGMIVHEQYF. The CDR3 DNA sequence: TGTGCCAGCAGTTTCGCAGGAATGATAGTCCACGAGCAGTACTTC.

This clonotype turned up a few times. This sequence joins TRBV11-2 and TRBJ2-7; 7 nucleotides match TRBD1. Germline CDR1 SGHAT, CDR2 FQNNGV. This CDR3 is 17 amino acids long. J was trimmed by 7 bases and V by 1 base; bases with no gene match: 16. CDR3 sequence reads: CASSLVGTASSPMEQYF. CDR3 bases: TGTGCCAGCAGCTTAGTGGGGACAGCCTCATCCCCTATGGAGCAGTACTTC.

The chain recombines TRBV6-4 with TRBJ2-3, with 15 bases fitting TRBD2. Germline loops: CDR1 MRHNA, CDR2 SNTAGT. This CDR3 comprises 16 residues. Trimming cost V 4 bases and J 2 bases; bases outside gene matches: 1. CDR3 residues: CASSGTSGGATDTQYF. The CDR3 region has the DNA TGTGCCAGCAGTGGGACTAGCGGGGGGGCCACAGATACGCAGTATTTT.

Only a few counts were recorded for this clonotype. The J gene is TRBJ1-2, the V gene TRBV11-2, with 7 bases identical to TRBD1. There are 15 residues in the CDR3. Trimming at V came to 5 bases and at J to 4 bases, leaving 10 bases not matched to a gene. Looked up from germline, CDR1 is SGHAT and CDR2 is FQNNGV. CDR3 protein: CASSGRDRNSYGYTF. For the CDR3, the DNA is TGTGCCAGCAGCGGACGGGACAGAAATAGCTATGGCTACACCTTC.